These 12 T cell receptor beta chains were sequenced from one sample in a study of T cells in Graves' hyperthyroidism and ophthalmopathy. RNA transcripts served as the template for amplifying TCR beta CDR3 regions. During a first-round RT-PCR of the TCR CDR3, the HTBI primer set was used. TCRdb re-called the multiplex PCR reads with MiXCR, one entry per CDR3 protein. The table records approximately 740,000 distinct CDR3 sequences, 14% of them present only once. The sequenced sample was blood. These receptors all stem from a woman aged 18-29 years with Graves' hyperthyroidism.

A few counts support this clonotype. V usage is TRBV6-2 or TRBV6-3 and J usage is TRBJ2-1; a weak D match, TRBD1 (6 bases). Germline V gene data show CDR1 as MNHEY and CDR2 as SVGEGT. CDR3 size: 13 residues. Trimming removed 7 bases from V and 1 base from J, with 8 bases in between. Here the CDR3 DNA reads TGTGCCAGCAAGCAGGGGTCCTACAATGAGCAGTTCTTC. Amino acid sequence: CASKQGSYNEQFF.

This clonotype turned up a few times. J is TRBJ2-5 and V is TRBV6-1; D perhaps matches TRBD1 (5 bases). CDR1 and CDR2 from the germline V gene are MNHNS and SASEGT. CDR3 length: 15 residues. V was shortened by 7 bases and J by 3 bases, with 18 bases between the two germline ends. CDR3 in DNA: TGTGCCAGCAACCAGGGTGTTGGCAGAAAAGAGACCCAGTACTTC. Its protein is CASNQGVGRKETQYF.

This clonotype has a count of ten or more. The rearrangement uses TRBV6-1 and TRBJ1-3; tentative D call: TRBD1 (5 bases). Trimming pared 4 bases from V and 0 bases from J, leaving 10 bases between. The CDR3 runs to 15 residues. In germline, CDR1 is MNHNS, CDR2 SASEGT. CDR3 residues: CASSAGTASGNTIYF. The CDR3 coding sequence is TGTGCCAGCAGTGCGGGGACGGCCTCTGGAAACACCATATATTTT.

The chain combines TRBV4-3 with TRBJ1-5; D is possibly TRBD1 (6 bases). The CDR3 contains 15 residues. V was cut by 0 bases and J by 10 bases, with 16 bases left in between. Germline V CDR1 and CDR2: LGHNA, YSLEER. Written as DNA, the CDR3 is TGCGCCAGCAGCCAAGAGTCGGCAGGGGTGGGACCCCAGCATTTT. This codes for CASSQESAGVGPQHF.

This clonotype was found many times. The V gene is TRBV18, the J gene TRBJ2-3; a possible D gene is TRBD1 (5 bases). V lost 4 bases and J 4 bases, leaving 12 bases between the germline ends. Looked up from germline, CDR1 is KGHSH and CDR2 is LQKENI. The CDR3 length is 14 residues. The CDR3 DNA sequence: TGTGCCAGCTCACTTACAGGTGCGGCAGATACGCAGTATTTT. This sequence encodes CASSLTGAADTQYF. The variable domain in full, completed from reference TRBV18 and TRBJ2-3, reads NAGVMQNPRHLVRRRGQEARLRCSPMKGHSHVYWYRQLPEEGLKFMVYLQKENIIDESGMPKERFSAEFPKEGPSILRIQQVVRGDSAAYFCASSLTGAADTQYFGPGTRLTVL.

This clonotype was recorded many times. This chain joins TRBV20-1 and TRBJ2-1; maybe TRBD2 (6 bases). Per the germline V gene, CDR1 is DFQATT and CDR2 is SNEGSKA (reference sequence). CDR3 size: 12 residues. Trimming left V 7 bases short and J 3 bases short, with 10 bases between. The chain's CDR3 is CSEASDYNEQFF. CDR3 in DNA: TGCAGTGAAGCTAGCGACTACAATGAGCAGTTCTTC.

The chain links TRBV19 to TRBJ1-5; D gene unclear. The ends were cut back, 6 bases at V and 0 bases at J, with 12 bases in the middle. The germline V gene has CDR1 LNHDA and CDR2 SQIVND (reference sequence). The CDR3 has 15 amino acids. Here the CDR3 reads CASRLMVGSNQPQHF. The CDR3 coding sequence is TGTGCCAGTAGATTGATGGTCGGTAGCAATCAGCCCCAGCATTTT.

This clonotype has at least ten counts. The chain is built from TRBV2 and TRBJ2-1, with 9 bases identical to TRBD2. The J segment lost 9 bases and the V segment lost 7 bases, leaving 13 bases of the junction unmatched. CDR1 SNHLY and CDR2 FYNNEI come from the germline V gene. The CDR3 contains 15 residues. In DNA form, the CDR3 reads TGTGCCAGCACCTCGTTAGCGGGAGAGGGCATTGAGCAGTTCTTC. Its protein product is CASTSLAGEGIEQFF.

CDR3 sequence reads: CASSQDRQGFLNTIYF. The CDR3 bases are TGCGCCAGCAGCCAAGATCGGCAGGGGTTCTTAAACACCATATATTTT. V and J are TRBV4-1 and TRBJ1-3; D perhaps matches TRBD1 (6 bases). Germline CDR1 reads MGHRA; CDR2 reads YSYEKL. This CDR3 has 16 amino acids. V was trimmed by 0 bases and J by 6 bases, leaving 15 bases between them.

This clonotype was counted ten times or more. The chain couples TRBV29-1 to TRBJ1-1; D unclear. V was pared by 3 bases and J by 0 bases, with 11 bases between. The CDR3 is 14 residues long. Germline V gives CDR1 SQVTM, CDR2 ANQGSEA. The CDR3 region is CSVDTGLLNTEAFF. The CDR3 nucleotides read TGCAGCGTTGACACGGGTCTCTTGAACACTGAAGCTTTCTTT.

This chain uses TRBV4-1 with TRBJ2-5; possible D gene TRBD2, 6 bases. The length of the CDR3 is 13 residues. Trimming pared 6 bases from V and 7 bases from J, leaving 15 bases between. Per germline, CDR1 MGHRA and CDR2 YSYEKL. The CDR3 spells CASSHGGPGTQYF. The CDR3, as DNA: TGCGCCAGCAGTCACGGAGGGCCGGGGACCCAGTACTTC.

In the case of this clonotype: A read error may produce the germline difference seen at one junction end. The chain employs TRBV28 and TRBJ2-1; D gene uncertain. CDR3 size: 12 residues. Germline V lookup: CDR1 MDHEN, CDR2 SYDVKM. CDR3 protein: CGSSLSYNEQFF. The CDR3 DNA is TGTGGCAGCAGTTTATCATACAATGAGCAGTTCTTC.